This is a list of T cell receptor beta chains from one sample in a study of blood T cells in healthy people across ages. TCRdb re-derived calls from the 5' RACE reads in MiXCR, one entry per CDR3 protein. The table records hundreds of thousands of distinct CDR3 sequences, roughly 32% of them present only once. The sequenced sample was blood. Source of these receptors: a woman older than 75 in good health. The CDR3 runs from the conserved cysteine through the conserved F or W. The D gene is left open where the match is weak. Some rows have no size entry. The others give once, few or many, or a class for an expanded clone.

TGTGCCAGCAGCTTAGAATACAACTCCTACAATGAGCAGTTCTTC	CASSLEYNSYNEQFF	TRBV7-2	TRBJ2-1	NA	NA
TGTGCCAGCTCACCAAGACAGGTTGGGGCCACAGATACGCAGTATTTT	CASSPRQVGATDTQYF	TRBV18	TRBJ2-3	NA	NA
TGTGCCAGCAGTTTAGTGGCCGGCGGAGGCTACACCTTC	CASSLVAGGGYTF	TRBV12-3/TRBV12-4	TRBJ1-2	many	NA
TGTGCCAGCAGCTTGGGAGCTCCAGAAGGCTACACCTTC	CASSLGAPEGYTF	TRBV5-6	TRBJ1-2	many	NA
TGTGCCAGCAGCGACGGACTAGCGGGGGTGGGTGGGGCCAACGTCCTGACTTTC	CASSDGLAGVGGANVLTF	TRBV9	TRBJ2-6	NA	TRBD2
TGTGCCAGCAGTACTACGGACAGGGGACCTATATTCTACGAGCAGTACTTC	CASSTTDRGPIFYEQYF	TRBV28	TRBJ2-7	NA	TRBD1
TGCGCCAGCAGCCAGGACAGGGGGGCCTACAATGAGCAGTACTTC	CASSQDRGAYNEQYF	TRBV7-2	TRBJ2-7	NA	TRBD1
TGTGCCAGTACTGATGGAGGGGTCTATGGCTACACCTTC	CASTDGGVYGYTF	TRBV19	TRBJ1-2	many	NA
TGTGCCAGCAGTGGAAACGCGGGACTTGAAGCTTTCTTT	CASSGNAGLEAFF	TRBV28	TRBJ1-1	NA	NA
TGTGCCAGCTTCCGGGGGTCAGGGTACAATGAGCAGTTCTTC	CASFRGSGYNEQFF	TRBV9	TRBJ2-1	NA	NA
TGTGCCAGCAGCCCGTATGGCCTGGGCCACACTGAAGCTTTCTTT	CASSPYGLGHTEAFF	TRBV5-6	TRBJ1-1	many	NA
TGTGCCAGCAGGTCCGGGACAGGGGTTGAAAAACTGTTTTTT	CASRSGTGVEKLFF	TRBV12-3/TRBV12-4	TRBJ1-4	many	TRBD1
TGCAGCGCCGTGTGGGGGAGATCCTACAATGAGCAGTTCTTC	CSAVWGRSYNEQFF	TRBV29-1	TRBJ2-1	few	NA
TGTGCCTGGAATGCGGGGGCTAATTCACCCCTCCACTTT	CAWNAGANSPLHF	TRBV30	TRBJ1-6	NA	NA
TGTGCCAGTAGTGTAGATCCTCCTAGCGGGAGCCGCTACGAGCAGTACTTC	CASSVDPPSGSRYEQYF	TRBV19	TRBJ2-7	NA	TRBD2
TGTACCAGCAGCCTACCCCATGCGGGGGGGCCCTACGAGCAGTACTTC	CTSSLPHAGGPYEQYF	TRBV6-6	TRBJ2-7	NA	TRBD2
TGCAGTGCTAGAGATCCGCGCAGCAAAGAGACCCAGTACTTC	CSARDPRSKETQYF	TRBV20-1	TRBJ2-5	many	NA
TGTGCCAGCAGGGATAGGACAGGAGAGAGCACTGAAGCTTTCTTT	CASRDRTGESTEAFF	TRBV25-1	TRBJ1-1	many	TRBD1
TGTGCCAGCAGGCACGGGGGGAGATATAGCAATCAGCCCCAGCATTTT	CASRHGGRYSNQPQHF	TRBV6-6	TRBJ1-5	few	NA
TGTGCCAGCAGCCAAGATATGAGGGGAGGGGCTTACAATGAGCAGTTCTTC	CASSQDMRGGAYNEQFF	TRBV4-2	TRBJ2-1	few	TRBD2
TGTGCCAGCACCAAGCCGGGAAACTATGGCTACACCTTC	CASTKPGNYGYTF	TRBV6-5	TRBJ1-2	NA	NA
TGTGCCAGCAGCCCGACGTGGGGGCCCTTAGCCAAAAACATTCAGTACTTC	CASSPTWGPLAKNIQYF	TRBV7-2	TRBJ2-4	many	NA
TGCAGTGCTAGCACAGGCGAGGGGTGGACAGATACGCAGTATTTT	CSASTGEGWTDTQYF	TRBV20-1	TRBJ2-3	NA	NA
TGTGCCAGCAGCCTACGACTAGCGGGGATATACAATGAGCAGTTCTTC	CASSLRLAGIYNEQFF	TRBV6-5	TRBJ2-1	many	TRBD2
TGCAGCGCTGGGAGGGGAGGAGAGAACACTGAAGCTTTCTTT	CSAGRGGENTEAFF	TRBV29-1	TRBJ1-1	once	NA
TGCGCCAGCAGCTTGGCGGGGCCTGTCACCGGGGAGCTGTTTTTT	CASSLAGPVTGELFF	TRBV5-1	TRBJ2-2	NA	NA
TGCAGTGCTAGATCCATCGCACTGGGGGGACAGGGTTATGGCTACACCTTC	CSARSIALGGQGYGYTF	TRBV20-1	TRBJ1-2	many	TRBD1
TGCAGTGCCGCGACAGGGGCCAACGTCCTGACTTTC	CSAATGANVLTF	TRBV20-1	TRBJ2-6	many	NA
TGTGCCATCAGCCAGGACACTACTTACACTGAAGCTTTCTTT	CAISQDTTYTEAFF	TRBV10-3	TRBJ1-1	few	NA
TGTGCCAGCAGCCAAGGGACAGGGGTCGGATATGGCTACACCTTC	CASSQGTGVGYGYTF	TRBV7-3	TRBJ1-2	many	TRBD1
TGTGCCAGCAGCCCCGTTGTAGGAGAGACCCAGTACTTC	CASSPVVGETQYF	TRBV7-2	TRBJ2-5	once	NA
TGTGCCAGCAGCTTGGAGGACACAGATACGCAGTATTTT	CASSLEDTDTQYF	TRBV5-5	TRBJ2-3	many	NA
TGTGCCAGCAGCTTAAAAAGAATACGGGACCCGGGGAACACTGAAGCTTTCTTT	CASSLKRIRDPGNTEAFF	TRBV7-9	TRBJ1-1	few	NA
TGCGCCAGCAGCTTCGGGACAGGACACACCGGGGAGCTGTTTTTT	CASSFGTGHTGELFF	TRBV5-1	TRBJ2-2	few	TRBD1
TGTGCCAGCAGCTTCTCGCGGGGCTCCTACGAGCAGTACTTC	CASSFSRGSYEQYF	TRBV7-2	TRBJ2-7	many	NA
TGTGCCAGCAGTGGGACAGGGGTCGGAGCGAGCGAGCAGTACTTC	CASSGTGVGASEQYF	TRBV28	TRBJ2-7	many	TRBD1
TGTGCCAGCAGACCTCGACAGAACAATCAGCCCCAGCATTTT	CASRPRQNNQPQHF	TRBV27	TRBJ1-5	NA	NA
TGCAGCGTTGCCTCCGGGAACGGGGAAAATCAGCCCCAGCATTTT	CSVASGNGENQPQHF	TRBV29-1	TRBJ1-5	NA	NA
TGTGCCAGCAGCACGACAGGGGGCGCGAATCAGCCCCAGCATTTT	CASSTTGGANQPQHF	TRBV7-2	TRBJ1-5	NA	TRBD1
TGTGCCAGCCTACCGACAGGGGGGGAGACCCAGTACTTC	CASLPTGGETQYF	TRBV7-9	TRBJ2-5	few	TRBD1
TGCAGTGCTAGTATAACCGATACGCAGTATTTT	CSASITDTQYF	TRBV20-1	TRBJ2-3	NA	NA
TGTGCCAGCAGCTTAATGGACAGGGTCCACAATGAGCAGTACTTC	CASSLMDRVHNEQYF	TRBV11-2	TRBJ2-5	few	TRBD1
TGTGCCAGCAGCCCCACCGGAGCGGACGCGAACACCGGGGAGCTGTTTTTT	CASSPTGADANTGELFF	TRBV9	TRBJ2-2	NA	NA
TGTGCCAGCAGTGAAGGGGGTTCGACCTACAATGAGCAGTTCTTC	CASSEGGSTYNEQFF	TRBV2	TRBJ2-1	many	NA
TGTGCCAGCAGCTTAGAGGAACGGGACAGCCCCTACGAGCAGTACTTC	CASSLEERDSPYEQYF	TRBV11-1	TRBJ2-7	NA	TRBD1
TGCAGTGCTAGAGGGGCGGAGCCCATCTATAGCAATCAGCCCCAGCATTTT	CSARGAEPIYSNQPQHF	TRBV20-1	TRBJ1-5	many	NA
TGTGCCAGCAGTTCAGGATGGAGTGGTGGGAGGCATGAGCAGTTCTTC	CASSSGWSGGRHEQFF	TRBV12-3/TRBV12-4	TRBJ2-1	NA	NA
TGTGCCAGCAGCCTAACTCGCATTTCCGGGACTGCTATGGGGAAACTGTTTTTT	CASSLTRISGTAMGKLFF	TRBV11-2	TRBJ1-4	many	NA
TGTGCCAGCAACCAGGGGCTGGGAGAGACCCAGTACTTC	CASNQGLGETQYF	TRBV6-2/TRBV6-3	TRBJ2-5	many	NA
TGTGCCAGCAGCAAAGGGGGTAGGGGTCCCGGCAATCAGCCCCAGCATTTT	CASSKGGRGPGNQPQHF	TRBV21-1	TRBJ1-5	NA	NA
TGTGCCAGCAGCTATCGGGGGGTCCGCAACGAGCAGTACTTC	CASSYRGVRNEQYF	TRBV6-2/TRBV6-3	TRBJ2-7	many	TRBD2
TGTGCCAGCAGTGAGCTAGCGGGGGGCGGGGATACGCAGTATTTT	CASSELAGGGDTQYF	TRBV2	TRBJ2-3	few	TRBD2
TGTGCCAGCAGTTTATGGGGGGGCGGGTTCATTCAGTACTTC	CASSLWGGGFIQYF	TRBV28	TRBJ2-4	many	NA
TGTGCCGCCAGGAGGGCGGGACCGGCGGATACGCAGTATTTT	CAARRAGPADTQYF	TRBV6-6	TRBJ2-3	NA	NA
TGCACCAGCAGCCAAGTTCGTGTGGTGGCAGGGGGTTGCACAGATACGCAGTATTTT	CTSSQVRVVAGGCTDTQYF	TRBV1	TRBJ2-3	NA	NA
TGCAGTGCCCGCGGGGGGTCTAGCACAGATACGCAGTATTTT	CSARGGSSTDTQYF	TRBV20-1	TRBJ2-3	many	TRBD2